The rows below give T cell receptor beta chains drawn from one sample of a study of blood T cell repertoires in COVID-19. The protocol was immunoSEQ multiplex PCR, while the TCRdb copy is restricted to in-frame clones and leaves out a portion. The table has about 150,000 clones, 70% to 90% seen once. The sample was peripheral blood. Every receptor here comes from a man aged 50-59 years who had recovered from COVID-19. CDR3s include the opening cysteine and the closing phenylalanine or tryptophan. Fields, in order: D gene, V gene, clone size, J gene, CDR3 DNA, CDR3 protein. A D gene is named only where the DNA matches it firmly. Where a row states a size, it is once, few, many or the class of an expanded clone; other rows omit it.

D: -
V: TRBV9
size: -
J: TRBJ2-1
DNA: TGTGCCAGCAGCGTATCCCCCGGCGGGGGCCTGAATGAGCAGTTCTTC
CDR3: CASSVSPGGGLNEQFF

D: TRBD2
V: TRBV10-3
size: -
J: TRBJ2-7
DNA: TGTGCCATCAGCGGGACTAGCGAGAGCTCCTACGAGCAGTACTTC
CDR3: CAISGTSESSYEQYF

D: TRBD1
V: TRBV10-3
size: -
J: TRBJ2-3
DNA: TGTGCCATCAGTCGGACAGGGGACACAGATACGCAGTATTTT
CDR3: CAISRTGDTDTQYF

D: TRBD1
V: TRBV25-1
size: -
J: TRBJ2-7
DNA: TGTGCCAGCAGTGATGTCGAACAGGGGGCCTACGAGCAGTACTTC
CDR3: CASSDVEQGAYEQYF

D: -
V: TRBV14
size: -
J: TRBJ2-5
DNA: TGTGCCAGCAGCCAAGACCCGTCAGGGTGGGAGACCCAGTACTTC
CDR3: CASSQDPSGWETQYF

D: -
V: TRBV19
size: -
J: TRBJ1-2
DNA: TGTGCCAGTAGCAACGTGGGAGGGTATGGCTACACCTTC
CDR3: CASSNVGGYGYTF

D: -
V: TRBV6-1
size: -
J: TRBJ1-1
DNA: TGTGCCAGCAGTTTGGGCAGGGGTACTGAAGCTTTCTTT
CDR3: CASSLGRGTEAFF

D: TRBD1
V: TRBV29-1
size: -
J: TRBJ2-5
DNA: TGCAGCGTCCGACAGGGTTTGGAGACCCAGTACTTC
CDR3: CSVRQGLETQYF

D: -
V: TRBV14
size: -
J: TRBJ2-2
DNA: TGTGCCAGCAGCCCCCGGTTGATCGGGGAGCTGTTTTTT
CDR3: CASSPRLIGELFF

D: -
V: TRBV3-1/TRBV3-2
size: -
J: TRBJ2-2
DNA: TGTGCCAGCAGTCTTCAGGGTGCGTTTACCGGGGAGCTGTTTTTT
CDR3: CASSLQGAFTGELFF

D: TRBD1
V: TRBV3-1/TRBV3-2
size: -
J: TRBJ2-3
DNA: TGTGCCAGCAGCCTCGGACAGGGCGAGACAGATACGCAGTATTTT
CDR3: CASSLGQGETDTQYF

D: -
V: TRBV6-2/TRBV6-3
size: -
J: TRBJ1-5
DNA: TGTGCCAGCAGTTCGGGGGGGCCCCAGCATTTT
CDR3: CASSSGGPQHF

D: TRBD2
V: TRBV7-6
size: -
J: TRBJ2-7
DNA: TGTGCCAGCAGCTTAGAGCGGGGGGCCACCTACGAGCAGTACTTC
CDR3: CASSLERGATYEQYF

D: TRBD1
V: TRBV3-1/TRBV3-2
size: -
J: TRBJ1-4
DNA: TGTGCCAGCAGCCAATCGGGACAGCTCGTTAATGAAAAACTGTTTTTT
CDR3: CASSQSGQLVNEKLFF

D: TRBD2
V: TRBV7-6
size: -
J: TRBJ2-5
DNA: TGTGCCAGCAGCTTGACTAGCGGGAGAACGGAGACCCAGTACTTC
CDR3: CASSLTSGRTETQYF

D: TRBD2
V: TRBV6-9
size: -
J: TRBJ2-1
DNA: TGTGCCAGCAGTTATTGGACTAGCATCTACAATGAGCAGTTCTTC
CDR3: CASSYWTSIYNEQFF

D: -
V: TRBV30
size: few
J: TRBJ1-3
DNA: TGTGCCTGGAGCGAGGGAGGCTCTGGAAACACCATATATTTT
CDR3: CAWSEGGSGNTIYF

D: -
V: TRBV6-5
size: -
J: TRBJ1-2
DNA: TGTGCCAGCAGAAATAGCTGGGGCTACACCTTC
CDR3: CASRNSWGYTF

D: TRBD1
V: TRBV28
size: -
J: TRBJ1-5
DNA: TGTGCCAGCAGTGGGACAGGGGGAAAGGGTCAGCCCCAGCATTTT
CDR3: CASSGTGGKGQPQHF

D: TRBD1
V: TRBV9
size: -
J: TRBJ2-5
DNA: TGTGCCAGCAGCACGCGACAGGGGGACGGTGAGACCCAGTACTTC
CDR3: CASSTRQGDGETQYF

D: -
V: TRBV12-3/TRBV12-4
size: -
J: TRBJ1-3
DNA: TGTGCCAGCCTCCGAAGCAAGGGAAACACCATATATTTT
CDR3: CASLRSKGNTIYF

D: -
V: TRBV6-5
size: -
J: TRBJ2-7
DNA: TGTGCCAGCAGTTACTCACAGGGATCCTACGAGCAGTACTTC
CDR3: CASSYSQGSYEQYF

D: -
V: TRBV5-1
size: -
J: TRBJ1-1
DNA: TGCGCCAGCAGCCAGGACAGCGGGAACACTGAAGCTTTCTTT
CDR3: CASSQDSGNTEAFF

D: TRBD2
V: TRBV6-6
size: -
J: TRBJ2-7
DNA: TGTGCCAGCAGTCATAGCGGGGGGATCTACGAGCAGTACTTC
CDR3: CASSHSGGIYEQYF

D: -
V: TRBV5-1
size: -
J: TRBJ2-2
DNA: TGCGCCAGCAGCTTGGCAGGGTTGAACACCGGGGAGCTGTTTTTT
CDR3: CASSLAGLNTGELFF

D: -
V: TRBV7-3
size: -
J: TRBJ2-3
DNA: TGTGCCAGCAGCTTACGATTTGGACAACGCACAGATACGCAGTATTTT
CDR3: CASSLRFGQRTDTQYF

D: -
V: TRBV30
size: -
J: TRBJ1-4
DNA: TGTGCCTGGAGGCAGGCTGACGAAGAAAAACTGTTTTTT
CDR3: CAWRQADEEKLFF

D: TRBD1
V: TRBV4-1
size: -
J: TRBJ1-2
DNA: TGCGCCAGCAGCCAAGCGAGGCAGGGGGGTTCCTATGGCTACACCTTC
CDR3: CASSQARQGGSYGYTF

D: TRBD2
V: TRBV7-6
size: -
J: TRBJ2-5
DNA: TGTGCCAGCAGCTCGAACCCTAGCGGGAGGTGGGAGACCCAGTACTTC
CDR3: CASSSNPSGRWETQYF

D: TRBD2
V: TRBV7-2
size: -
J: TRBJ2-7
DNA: TGTGCCAGCAGCCCCAGAGCGGGGGCCCGGTACGAGCAGTACTTC
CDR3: CASSPRAGARYEQYF

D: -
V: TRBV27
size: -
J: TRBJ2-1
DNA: TGTGCCAGCAGTCGCGCTCTCCGGGATAGGCCGTACAATGAGCAGTTCTTC
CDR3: CASSRALRDRPYNEQFF

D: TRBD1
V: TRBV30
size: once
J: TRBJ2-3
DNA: TGTGCCTGGAGTGGGACAGGGACTAGCACAGATACGCAGTATTTT
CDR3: CAWSGTGTSTDTQYF

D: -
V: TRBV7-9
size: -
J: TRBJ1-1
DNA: TGTGCCAGCAGCTTATTGGAAGGGGGAGAAGCTTTCTTT
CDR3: CASSLLEGGEAFF

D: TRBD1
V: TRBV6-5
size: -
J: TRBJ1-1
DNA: TGTGCCAGCAGCAACAGGGGCCATCCGACTGAAGCTTTCTTT
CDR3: CASSNRGHPTEAFF

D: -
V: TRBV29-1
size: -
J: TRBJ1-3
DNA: TGCAGCGTGGGTGAGGCCGTCTCTGGAAACACCATATATTTT
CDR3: CSVGEAVSGNTIYF

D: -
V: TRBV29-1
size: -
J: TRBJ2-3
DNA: TGCAGCACGAGGATCACAGATACGCAGTATTTT
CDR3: CSTRITDTQYF

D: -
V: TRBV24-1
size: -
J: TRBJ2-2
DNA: TGTGCCACCAGTGATTTTCGGGACACCGGGGAGCTGTTTTTT
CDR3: CATSDFRDTGELFF

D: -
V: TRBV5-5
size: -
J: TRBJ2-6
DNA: TGTGCCAGCAGCCCCCGGACTACCTACTCTGGGGCCAACGTCCTGACTTTC
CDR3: CASSPRTTYSGANVLTF

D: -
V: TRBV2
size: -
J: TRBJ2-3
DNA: TGTGCCAGCCGGAGGGAGTCCCAAGATACGCAGTATTTT
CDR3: CASRRESQDTQYF

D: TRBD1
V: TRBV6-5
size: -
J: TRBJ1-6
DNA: TGTGCCAGCAGTTACTCGACAGGGCATCCTAATTCACCCCTCCACTTT
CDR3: CASSYSTGHPNSPLHF

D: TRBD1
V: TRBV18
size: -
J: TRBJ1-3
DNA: TGTGCCAGCTCTCATGACAGGGTTAACACCATATATTTT
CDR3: CASSHDRVNTIYF

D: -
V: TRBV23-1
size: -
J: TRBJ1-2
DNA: TGCGCCAGCAGTGCGGAGGGTCACTATGGCTACACCTTC
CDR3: CASSAEGHYGYTF

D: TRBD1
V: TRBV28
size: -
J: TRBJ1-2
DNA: TGTGCCAGCAGCCTGACAGGGACTTATGGCTACACCTTC
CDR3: CASSLTGTYGYTF